This entry is about one T cell receptor beta chain. What antigen it recognizes has not been identified. Per-nucleotide qualities are absent, and no much larger clonotype sits a single base away. The junction carries 16 bases between V and J, which are trimmed by 6 bases and 10 bases respectively. The CDR3 goes from the cysteine to the phenylalanine over 13 residues. The CDR3 DNA has 39 bases and is translated from base 1. CDR1 is given as MNHEY and CDR2 as SMNVEV, both from the germline V gene (reference sequence). This entry belongs to a study of cytomegalovirus exposure and HLA in healthy donors listed by TCRdb under 2017. Looking at the study overall: In an earlier analysis of fewer than 750 of the donors, approximately 300 Gb of sequence data and some 100 million unique TCR beta sequences from 150 million to 200 million T cells were reported. An early release that covered fewer than 750 HLA-typed donors contained 250 to 350 gigabases of sequencing data and 85 million to 100 million unique TCR sequences. Of the 300 to 450 genotyped donors, approximately 80% fell in the genetic ancestry cluster associated with self-reported Caucasian donors. The study was designed to test whether signatures of past pathogen exposure could be identified by cataloging public T cell receptors. The study used immunosequencing to profile the T cell repertoires of several hundred subjects and linked those repertoires to cytomegalovirus serostatus. In addition to the first cohort of roughly 670 subjects, a separate validation cohort of 120 different subjects was used. To predict cytomegalovirus infection status, the study combined high-throughput TCR immunosequencing, statistical association of individual TCRs with disease status, and machine learning. In a later analysis, previously published TCR beta repertoires from several hundred donors were re-analyzed and high-resolution HLA genotyping was added so that TCR occurrence patterns could be studied. The later analysis used no new phenotypic data to find candidate immune exposures, relying instead on TCR beta sequences and their occurrence across donors. An earlier analysis of approximately 640 of the donors applied high-throughput TCR beta sequencing to assess whether each TCR beta V gene segment acted as functional or pseudogenic. Donor age, sex, ethnicity and CMV serostatus were compiled together with the repertoire data. A later genetic analysis used genome-wide SNP genotypes for about 60% of the roughly 700 donors, treating that subset as a discovery cohort. Every repertoire in the discovery cohort had been generated on one and the same sequencing platform. Both class I and class II loci were covered by HLA typing, at four-digit resolution. The number of donors typed differed by locus, with roughly 629-640 for A, B, C, DRB1 and DQB1, over 500 for DQA1, about 610 for DPA1, and roughly 450 for DPB1. Because of strong linkage in the cohort, roughly five DR-DQ haplotypes were treated as single units for association and clustering. Among roughly 400 genotyped donors of the cohort, an average of around 250,000 unique TCR beta nucleotide sequences was sequenced per donor, of which about 18% were non-productive. Results and caveats for the whole study, not just this receptor: A later analysis found that TCR association rates varied across HLA loci, with DRB1 alleles showing the most associated TCRs and HLA-C alleles the fewest. Assigning TCR associations to individual alleles was difficult when HLA alleles, especially DR and DQ, strongly co-occurred. In a later genetic analysis, a missense DCLRE1C variant was associated with V-gene and J-gene trimming of TCR beta chains, and the association was replicated in an independent cohort. The authors suggested that the approach could potentially be extended to other disease states and immunological phenotypes. HLA typing was unavailable for some donors at each locus, so association tests used only the typed subset. The 87-base-pair reads could not distinguish some IMGT-functional V segments, including TRBV6-2 and TRBV6-3, so those segments were excluded. Because counts were too low, fewer than 20 rarely observed V segments, including chromosome 9 orphons, were excluded from the earlier analysis of around 590 of the donors. Correlated functional status among segregating V segments might reflect linkage disequilibrium, but an unknown experimental factor could not be ruled out. A later genetic analysis reported fewer N-insertions in productive TCRs among donors in an Asian-associated ancestry cluster than the roughly 700-donor mean. Specific HLA alleles were associated with around 18,000 TCR beta sequences at a false discovery rate of 0.05 in a later analysis. The classifier was reported to diagnose cytomegalovirus status with high specificity and sensitivity in both the original and validation cohorts. For the cohort, immune exposure information was limited to CMV serostatus. A group of highly shared sequence variants was considered likely to be a technical artifact of the sequencing pipeline. According to a later analysis, parvovirus B19, influenza, CMV and Epstein-Barr virus appeared linked to several top co-occurrence clusters. Roughly uniform sequencing depth across donors was assumed in presence/absence analyses, although this assumption may not hold. In this cohort, only TCR beta chains were sequenced, and detectable features were limited by the absence of alpha or paired-chain data. Broadly in line with IMGT annotations, most TCR beta V segments showed up in productive rearrangements about 87% or about 30% of the time in an earlier analysis of approximately 640 of the donors. The study gave a list of 150 to 200 TCR beta chains associated with cytomegalovirus. In vitro tests confirmed that a few of the cytomegalovirus-associated TCR beta chains recognize cytomegalovirus antigens. Most TCR sequences were seen in very few donors, while some public TCRs were found in many individuals. Compared with equally common non-associated chains, HLA-associated TCR beta chains in a later analysis were more clonally expanded and had lower generation probabilities. A further reported finding was that TCR beta sequences accurately predicted the HLA-A and HLA-B alleles for most subjects in the first cohort. Most CMV-associated TCR beta chains appeared to be HLA-restricted in a later analysis, and the HLA associations seemed to be driven largely by CMV exposure.

Receptor amplification or capture employed the immunoSEQ multiplex PCR assay. For the multiplex PCR, a mixture combining 60 forward primers for TCR Vbeta segments and 13 reverse primers for TCR Jbeta segments was used. The CDR3 region of rearranged TCR beta genes was amplified from genomic DNA with a multiplex PCR assay. On the Illumina HiSeq System, the amplified TCR beta libraries were sequenced as 87-base-pair reads. As for the authors' bioinformatics: A later analysis tallied around 80 million unique TCR beta chains across the 666 repertoires, and about 12 million of those chains were shared by two or more donors. Raw reads were error-corrected and collapsed into unique sequences by a nearest-neighbor algorithm in which closely related sequences were merged to remove PCR and sequencing errors. CDR3 sequences were aligned to IMGT reference sequences to assign V, D and J gene segments. For a sequence to be retained, a match of at least six nucleotides to both a V gene segment and a J gene segment was required. Rearrangements were classified as productive when the CDR3 lacked stop codons and remained in frame with V and J, and all other rearrangements were classified as non-productive. Following IMGT convention, CDR3 was defined as the stretch from the second conserved V-encoded cysteine to the conserved J-encoded phenylalanine. The earlier analysis of around 640 of the donors excluded sequences that lacked an unambiguous match to a single V gene segment. In an earlier analysis of a few hundred of the donors, V segments were called functional above 56.7% productive rearrangements and were called segregating when the between-donor standard deviation exceeded 5%. To diagnose cytomegalovirus status from the catalog of TCR beta chain sequences, a statistical classification framework was built. In a later analysis, TCR nucleotide sequences were compared against IMGT/GENE-DB human TR gene sequences so that V and J genes could be assigned. In a later analysis, CDR3 sequences and most-parsimonious VDJ recombination scenarios were assigned using the TCRdist pipeline. A later analysis defined each TCR beta chain by its CDR3 amino acid sequence plus V-gene family, and excluded reads lacking a unique V-gene family. In a later analysis, some 600 highly shared, low-generation-probability nucleotide sequences were removed to address suspected cross-contamination and a sequencing artifact. A later analysis calculated a clonal expansion index for each public chain from normalized within-repertoire ranks of inferred template counts. In a later analysis, generation probabilities were computed with a VDJ recombination model fitted to out-of-frame rearrangements, and the resulting probabilities were checked against IGoR. Hypergeometric tests were used in a later analysis to score TCR-TCR, TCR-HLA and TCR-CMV co-occurrence, with a repertoire-size bias correction applied to the TCR pairs. A later analysis estimated false discovery rates by permuting HLA or CMV assignments 20 times. In a later analysis, co-occurring TCRs were grouped using DBSCAN, with TCRdist sequence similarity added in when clustering inside HLA-allele-positive subsets. For co-occurrence clustering, repertoires with fewer than 30,000 or more than 120,000 public chains were excluded, along with several repertoires with anomalous nucleotide sharing. TCRdb holds this immuneACCESS table with in-frame rearrangements only. Some clones are missing; in checked studies, unresolved V genes explain under half, and the rest has no known cause. The D gene and trimming were derived from the DNA, and the V and J assignments and clone size from that table. The sample table records fewer than 250,000 clones; around three quarters of these occur just once. The top ten clonotypes cover roughly 15% of the sample.

The cohort was made up of roughly 670 healthy bone marrow donors. Cohort members were all nominally healthy when sampled, although unrecorded immune exposures were likely present. The donor tested CMV seronegative and was one of the 352 seronegative cohort members. Each donor provided a peripheral blood sample, and peripheral blood mononuclear cells were used for TCR beta sequencing. The Qiagen DNeasy Blood Extraction Kit was used to extract genomic DNA from the blood cell samples. The sequencing input was PBMCs. This clonotype was sampled from a man between 40 and 49 years old in good health and CMV-seronegative. The receptor chain draws on TRBV27 and TRBJ2-1; too little of a D gene remains to name it. The DNA sequence reads TGTGCCAGCAGCCCAGTGATGAGCGTAGAGCAGTTCTTC. The translation is CASSPVMSVEQFF.